Following are 29 T cell receptor beta chains from one sample sequenced in a study of Ad26.COV2.S vaccination and SARS-CoV-2 variants. Clones were sequenced by immunoSEQ multiplex PCR, and TCRdb holds only the in-frame ones, with some missing. The sample includes some 330,000 clones, 85% to 90% of them seen just once. Treatment reported: some 19 received Ad26.COV2.S at low or high dose, single or two shots; roughly 5 received placebo; per-sample allocation not given. On day 63 after the first injection, vaccine and placebo recipients gave samples. Sequenced material: peripheral blood, taken in a trial of Ad26.COV2.S vaccine versus placebo. Receptors were obtained from a person aged 18-60 years who received the Ad26.COV2.S COVID-19 vaccine or a placebo.

The genes are TRBV4-1 and TRBJ2-7; 7 bases are a match to TRBD1. CDR3 length: 17 amino acids. Germline V gene sequence: CDR1 MGHRA, CDR2 YSYEKL. Unmatched junction bases numbered 11, after V lost 1 base and J lost 2 bases. CDR3 sequence: CASSQGVGDRRAYEQYF. The CDR3 nucleotides read TGCGCCAGCAGCCAAGGGGTTGGGGACAGAAGAGCCTACGAGCAGTACTTC.

The chain links TRBV10-3 to TRBJ1-2; 7 nucleotides align to TRBD1. The J segment lost 4 bases and the V segment lost 6 bases, leaving 5 bases of the junction unmatched. From germline, CDR1 is ENHRY and CDR2 SYGVKD. The CDR3 loop spans 13 amino acids. In DNA, the CDR3 is TGTGCCATCAGGGAGGGACAGCCCTATGGCTACACCTTC. Translation gives CAIREGQPYGYTF.

There are a few counts of this clone. DNA for the CDR3: TGCGCCAGCAGCCAGCCTCGGGACGGCTACAATCAGCCCCAGCATTTT. Protein: CASSQPRDGYNQPQHF. This chain links TRBV4-1 with TRBJ1-5, with D perhaps matching TRBD1 (5 bases). Looked up from germline, CDR1 is MGHRA and CDR2 is YSYEKL. Trimming pared 3 bases from V and 3 bases from J, leaving 15 bases between. The CDR3 sequence is 16 residues long.

V and J are TRBV7-9 and TRBJ2-5; 8 nucleotides align to TRBD2. J gave up 0 bases and V 1 base, and 4 bases lay outside the gene matches. The CDR3 has 16 residues. Per the germline V gene, CDR1 is SEHNR and CDR2 is FQNEAQ (reference sequence). The CDR3 loop is CASSLGAGGYQETQYF. DNA for the CDR3: TGTGCCAGCAGCTTAGGTGCGGGGGGATACCAAGAGACCCAGTACTTC.

The rearrangement uses TRBV29-1 and TRBJ1-1; D gene uncertain. V lost 2 bases to trimming and J lost 0 bases, with 7 bases between them. CDR1 and CDR2 from the germline V gene are SQVTM and ANQGSEA. This CDR3 comprises 13 residues. The CDR3 DNA reads as TGCAGCGTTGAACTACGGTTGAACACTGAAGCTTTCTTT. It codes for CSVELRLNTEAFF.

This clone was observed a few times. This chain uses TRBV15 with TRBJ2-7; possibly TRBD2 for D (6 bases). Trimming removed 8 bases at V and 1 base at J, with 12 bases between. The germline CDR1 and CDR2 sequences are LNHNV and YYDKDF (reference sequence). The CDR3 loop spans 13 amino acids. The CDR3 sequence is CATAERVSYEQYV. CDR3 nucleotides: TGTGCCACCGCGGAGCGGGTTTCCTACGAGCAGTACGTC.

This clone was counted a single time. The V and J genes are TRBV10-3 and TRBJ2-7; 14 bases match TRBD2. The CDR3 totals 17 residues. V shed 6 bases, J shed 7 bases, and the junction held 14 bases outside the gene matches. CDR1 and CDR2 (germline): ENHRY, SYGVKD. Written as DNA, the CDR3 is TGTGCCATCAGCCAGGGGACTAGCGGGAGAGCCCTCGGGGAGCAGTACGTC. Residues: CAISQGTSGRALGEQYV.

V and J are TRBV10-3 and TRBJ2-1, with 10 bases lining up with TRBD2. The CDR3 runs to 16 residues. J lost 7 bases, V lost 2 bases, and 8 bases had no gene match. Germline V CDR1 and CDR2: ENHRY, SYGVKD. The CDR3 spells CAISEPLAGVVNEQFF. The CDR3 DNA is TGTGCCATCAGTGAGCCCCTAGCGGGAGTGGTAAATGAGCAGTTCTTC.

The CDR3 region is CAWFPAGVTEAFF. The CDR3 DNA is TGTGCCTGGTTCCCTGCCGGGGTGACTGAAGCTTTCTTT. This rearrangement joins TRBV30 to TRBJ1-1; unclear D gene. The CDR3 totals 13 residues. Germline-derived CDR1 and CDR2 are GTSNPN and SVGIG (reference sequence). Trimming removed 5 bases from V and 5 bases from J, with 15 bases in between.

The chain has TRBV5-1 and TRBJ2-5; tentative D call: TRBD2 (7 bases). This CDR3 contains 15 residues. Deletions cut 5 bases from V and 3 bases from J, with 17 bases between. Germline CDR1 reads SGHRS; CDR2 reads YFSETQ. CDR3 sequence reads: CASSPNGGQEETQYF. CDR3 nucleotide sequence: TGCGCCAGCAGTCCGAACGGGGGGCAGGAAGAGACCCAGTACTTC.

V is TRBV4-1 and J is TRBJ2-7; 10 bases map to TRBD2. With V trimmed by 4 bases and J by 5 bases, 5 bases remained unmatched. CDR3 length equals 14 residues. Germline V gives CDR1 MGHRA, CDR2 YSYEKL. The CDR3 reads CASSRPGLADEQYF. The DNA of the CDR3 is TGCGCCAGCAGCCGGCCAGGACTAGCGGACGAGCAGTACTTC.

The CDR3 loop reads CASSQDPMTGSSGNTIYF. CDR3 nucleotide sequence: TGTGCCAGCAGCCAAGATCCGATGACAGGGAGCTCTGGAAACACCATATATTTT. The V gene is TRBV3-1 (or the pseudogene TRBV3-2), the J gene TRBJ1-3; TRBD1 agrees at 7 bases. Germline CDR1 LGHDT, CDR2 YNNKEL (reference sequence). With 0 bases clipped from V and 0 bases from J, the junction kept 8 bases outside the gene matches. CDR3 length: 18 amino acids.

This chain uses TRBV4-1 with TRBJ2-3; TRBD2 is a possible D gene (5 bases). This CDR3 comprises 14 residues. The V end was cut by 4 bases, the J end by 3 bases, with 11 bases between. Germline-derived CDR1 and CDR2 are MGHRA and YSYEKL. CDR3 nucleotide sequence: TGCGCCAGCAGCCGGATAGGACTTACAGATACGCAGTATTTT. It codes for CASSRIGLTDTQYF.

The V and J genes are TRBV6-5 and TRBJ1-2, with unresolved D. Trimming left V 2 bases short and J 4 bases short, with 14 bases between. Germline values: CDR1 MNHEY, CDR2 SVGAGI. This CDR3 comprises 15 residues. CDR3 region: CASSYGPSAGYGYTF. The CDR3 DNA sequence: TGTGCCAGCAGTTACGGGCCCTCGGCCGGCTATGGCTACACCTTC.

This clone has a handful of counts. The chain joins TRBV13 to TRBJ1-2; no clear D. The CDR3 is 14 amino acids. Germline CDR1 is PRHDT and CDR2 is FYEKMQ (reference sequence). Trimming took 4 bases from V and 8 from J, leaving 17 bases between them. The CDR3 DNA reads TGTGCCAGCAGCTCAAGGATGACGGGCGGGGGCTACACCTTC. Protein: CASSSRMTGGGYTF.

The CDR3 nucleotides are TGTGCCAGCACTGGGCCGCTGAACACTGAAGCTTTCTTT. This encodes CASTGPLNTEAFF. The V gene is TRBV28, the J gene TRBJ1-1, with D uncertain. Germline CDR1 is MDHEN and CDR2 is SYDVKM. This CDR3 has 13 residues. The V gene lost 7 bases and the J gene lost 0 bases, with 9 bases spanning the gap. The full variable domain, with the rest looked up from reference TRBV28 and TRBJ1-1, is DVKVTQSSRYLVKRTGEKVFLECVQDMDHENMFWYRQDPGLGLRLIYFSYDVKMKEKGDIPEGYSVSREKKERFSLILESASTNQTSMYLCASTGPLNTEAFFGQGTRLTVV.

The chain links TRBV7-9 to TRBJ2-5; a possible D gene is TRBD1 (5 bases). Trimming cost V 4 bases and J 5 bases, with 17 bases left between them. Germline CDR1 and CDR2: SEHNR and FQNEAQ (reference sequence). This CDR3 is built from 15 residues. CDR3 nucleotide sequence: TGTGCCAGCAGCTCCCAGGGTTCAGGGCCCGAGACCCAGTACTTC. Encoded protein: CASSSQGSGPETQYF.

The rearrangement links TRBV19 to TRBJ1-5; D perhaps matches TRBD1 (5 bases). V gave up 7 bases and J gave up 0 bases, with 13 bases separating them. This CDR3 comprises 15 residues. Germline V gene lookup returns CDR1 LNHDA and CDR2 SQIVND (reference sequence). The CDR3 region has the DNA TGTGCCAGTACTATGACAGATTATAGCAATCAGCCCCAGCATTTT. Encoded protein: CASTMTDYSNQPQHF.

The CDR3 nucleotides are TGTGCCAGCAGCCAACCAGCGGGGGGCACCACCGGGGAGCTGTTTTTT. This sequence encodes CASSQPAGGTTGELFF. V gene TRBV3-1 (or the pseudogene TRBV3-2) combines with J gene TRBJ2-2, with 9 bases that match TRBD2. The CDR3 has 16 amino acids. Germline CDR1 LGHDT, CDR2 YNNKEL (reference sequence). The V gene end was trimmed by 2 bases and the J gene end by 4 bases; junction bases not matched to a gene: 5.

This chain connects TRBV6-5 to TRBJ2-5; TRBD1 or TRBD2 may be the D gene (5 bases each). V was pared by 5 bases and J by 5 bases, with 12 bases between. The CDR3 length is 13 residues. Germline CDR1 and CDR2: MNHEY and SVGAGI. In nucleotides, the CDR3 is TGTGCCAGCAGTCACGGGACGCGGGAGACCCAGTACTTC. It is translated as CASSHGTRETQYF.

This chain joins TRBV25-1 and TRBJ2-7, with unresolved D. This CDR3 comprises 13 residues. Trimming left V 5 bases short and J 10 bases short, with 18 bases between. The germline V gene has CDR1 MGHDK and CDR2 SYGVNS. This CDR3 reads CASSQSGSAVQYF. CDR3 bases: TGTGCCAGCAGTCAAAGTGGGTCTGCAGTCCAGTACTTC.

The chain links TRBV6-6 to TRBJ2-7, with TRBD1 matching over 8 bases. The CDR3 has 16 residues. Unmatched junction bases numbered 4, after V lost 0 bases and J lost 0 bases. Germline values: CDR1 MNHNY, CDR2 SVGAGI (reference sequence). DNA for the CDR3: TGTGCCAGCAGTTACTCGACAGGGGCGCTCTCCTACGAGCAGTACGTC. It encodes CASSYSTGALSYEQYV.

This chain links TRBV7-8 with TRBJ2-5; perhaps TRBD2 as D (6 bases). The CDR3 extends over 15 amino acids. Germline-derived CDR1 and CDR2 are SGHVS and FQNEAQ. V was shortened by 4 bases and J by 4 bases, with 16 bases between the two germline ends. In DNA form, the CDR3 reads TGTGCCAGCAGCTCCCAGCAACGCGGGGTAGAGACCCAGTACTTC. It specifies CASSSQQRGVETQYF.

This clone appeared a single time. The rearrangement joins TRBV5-6 to TRBJ1-2, with TRBD1 matching over 8 bases. CDR1 and CDR2 from the germline V gene are SGHDT and YYEEEE. The V gene end was trimmed by 3 bases and the J gene end by 4 bases; junction bases not matched to a gene: 11. The CDR3 contains 16 residues. The CDR3 region is CASSWRDRRTSYGYTF. The DNA of the CDR3 is TGTGCCAGCAGCTGGCGGGACAGGAGAACTTCCTATGGCTACACCTTC.

The V gene is TRBV5-4, the J gene TRBJ1-1, with D unclear. Trimming shortened V by 2 bases and J by 8 bases, and 10 bases separated the two germline ends. Germline V gene data show CDR1 as SGHNT and CDR2 as YYREEE (reference sequence). This CDR3 spans 12 amino acids. CDR3: CASSLTSIEAFF. In DNA, the CDR3 is TGTGCCAGCAGCTTAACGTCGATCGAAGCTTTCTTT.

The chain combines TRBV7-8 with TRBJ2-3; 8 nucleotides agree with TRBD2. The V and J ends lost 5 bases and 6 bases, in that order; junction bases with no gene match: 16. The CDR3 is made up of 17 amino acids. The germline CDR1 and CDR2 sequences are SGHVS and FQNEAQ. This chain's CDR3 is CASSPPLAGRAGDTQYF. In DNA, the CDR3 is TGTGCCAGCAGCCCCCCTCTAGCCGGGAGGGCCGGGGATACGCAGTATTTT. The full variable domain, with the rest looked up from reference TRBV7-8 and TRBJ2-3, is GAGVSQSPRYKVAKRGQDVALRCDPISGHVSLFWYQQALGQGPEFLTYFQNEAQLDKSGLPSDRFFAERPEGSVSTLKIQRTQQEDSAVYLCASSPPLAGRAGDTQYFGPGTRLTVL.

J is TRBJ2-2 and V is TRBV18; a possible D gene is TRBD2 (6 bases). This CDR3 is 15 amino acids long. V was pared by 3 bases and J by 10 bases, with 18 bases between. Germline-derived CDR1 and CDR2 are KGHSH and LQKENI. In DNA, the CDR3 is TGTGCCAGCTCACCTGAGACTAGGAAGGTCGCGGAGCTGTTTTTT. The encoded protein is CASSPETRKVAELFF.

This chain links TRBV28 with TRBJ2-1; D unclear. The germline gives CDR1 MDHEN, CDR2 SYDVKM. Trimming took 0 bases from V and 3 from J, leaving 6 bases between them. The CDR3 runs to 14 residues. The CDR3 DNA reads TGTGCCAGCAGTTTATGGGCAGACTACAATGAGCAGTTCTTC. Its translation is CASSLWADYNEQFF.

There are a few counts of this clone. V usage is TRBV3-1 (or the pseudogene TRBV3-2) and J usage is TRBJ2-7, with D perhaps matching TRBD1 or TRBD2 (5 bases each). V lost 4 bases, J lost 2 bases, and 15 bases lay in between. The CDR3 has 15 amino acids. In germline, CDR1 is LGHDT, CDR2 YNNKEL (reference sequence). This CDR3 is CASSLGTHPPYEQYV. The CDR3 DNA reads TGTGCCAGCAGCCTTGGGACCCATCCACCCTACGAGCAGTACGTC.